Described below is a single TCR beta chain sequence and its context. Its antigen specificity is not known. Base qualities are not provided; no much larger clone lies one nucleotide away. The sequencing machine was an Illumina NovaSeq 6000. Synthesis of TCR cDNA relied on 5'RACE template switching, a step that introduced a universal primer site along with unique molecular identifiers. Priming for cDNA synthesis came from both the TCR alpha and TCR beta constant segments. Library amplification involved two PCR steps, and the second step added sample barcodes and sequencing adapters. Sequencing of the libraries was done on either Illumina HiSeq 2500 (2x100 bp) or NovaSeq (2x150 bp). For the original study's pipeline: Reads were demultiplexed and collapsed into UMI consensus sequences with MIGEC, and V(D)J alignment was performed with MiXCR. Clonotypes responding to the vaccine were identified with edgeR on replicate PBMC samples, with the criteria of FDR below 0.01 and a log2 fold change above 5 up to day 15. Each bulk clonotype received a CD4 or CD8 identity based on whether the sequenced CD4 or CD8 repertoire contained that clonotype at higher abundance. Using fastp trimming at Q25 and MiXCR clonotype assembly, TCRdb reanalyzed the public sequencing data and kept in-frame beta chains. All rows with the same CDR3 protein become a single entry with the most common DNA and genes. The V and J calls reflect TCRdb's pipeline rather than the authors' work. Across this sample there are 250,000 to 300,000 distinct CDR3 sequences, with approximately 5.2% seen only once. Less than 3.5% of the sample rests with the top ten.

This entry comes from a study of T cells after yellow fever vaccination (dated by TCRdb to the late 2010s). Notes on the research overall: The SMART-Seq v4 Ultra Low Input RNA kit was used to prepare libraries from fractions with low cell numbers. Blood was drawn at multiple timepoints before and after primary and secondary immunization, with bulk PBMC replicates and cell subsets isolated. Two healthy male donors made up the cohort, one aged 18 to 30 years and the other aged 30 to 40 years. To follow T-cell clones before and after primary and booster YFV17D yellow fever vaccination, bulk TCR alpha and beta repertoires were sequenced over time. The paper's findings and limits, for the study overall: A small share of clonotypes was detected in both CD4 and CD8 compartments, with the overlap likely arising from convergent recombination. The study included only a couple of donors, which limits how far the findings can be generalized. Most clones expanded after primary vaccination were re-detected after the booster (almost 97% of CD4 and roughly 87% of CD8), suggesting broad memory maintenance. Compared with the primary T-cell response, the secondary T-cell response was weaker but faster, peaking on day 5 rather than day 15. Computational filtering was needed because FACS-sorted repertoires could contain abundant contaminating clonotypes from the bulk population.

What the treatment or condition label conveys for this sample: live attenuated yellow fever vaccine strain. PBMCs were isolated from peripheral blood using a standard Ficoll-Paque protocol. CD4 and CD8 T-cell fractions were isolated with Dynabeads CD4 and CD8 positive selection kits. TriZol was used to extract RNA from bulk PBMCs, from CD4 and CD8 fractions, and from dextramer-positive and dextramer-negative fractions. The CDR3 holds 12 amino acids from the cysteine to the phenylalanine. The DNA shown is the 36-base CDR3, in frame from base 1. At the junction V is shortened by 2 bases and J by 1 base, with 5 bases in between. CDR1 GTSNPN and CDR2 SVGIG were looked up in the germline V gene (reference sequence).

The source was CD4+ T cells sorted from PBMCs, collected on the day of the yellow fever booster vaccination. This receptor was taken from a man aged 18 to 30 who received the YFV17D yellow fever vaccine. In this chain, TRBV30 is recombined with TRBJ2-5; no confident D gene assignment can be made. Read as DNA, the sequence is TGTGCCTGGAGTTGGGGCCAAGAGACCCAGTACTTC. It specifies CAWSWGQETQYF.